These T cell receptor beta chains were read from a single sample in a study of long-term antiretroviral therapy in people with HIV. TCRdb's table, derived via immunoSEQ multiplex PCR, lists solely in-frame clones and lacks some. This table holds about 33,000 clones, about 83% found once. The sequenced sample was unsorted PBMCs, obtained 2 years after starting antiretroviral therapy. These receptors were obtained from a woman aged 50 to 65 with HIV. Each CDR3 is given with its conserved first and last residue. A D gene is named only where the DNA matches it firmly. Clone size is shown for a subset of rows, as once, few, many or a class of expanded clone.

v_gene,abundance,d_gene,j_gene,CDR3nt,CDR3aa
TRBV11-2,few,TRBD1,TRBJ1-6,TGTGCCAGCAGCTTAGGACAGGGCTATAATTCACCCCTCCACTTT,CASSLGQGYNSPLHF
TRBV7-8,-,-,TRBJ2-2,TGTGCCAGCTTAGAGGGGGCCGGGGAGCTGTTTTTT,CASLEGAGELFF
TRBV2,-,-,TRBJ1-1,TGTGCCAGCAAATATACCATTGAAGCTTTCTTT,CASKYTIEAFF
TRBV4-2,-,TRBD2,TRBJ2-1,TGTGCCAGCAGCCAAGTCCTAGCGGGGGTCCTTAGCCCCTACAATGAGCAGTTCTTC,CASSQVLAGVLSPYNEQFF
TRBV7-9,-,TRBD1,TRBJ2-5,TGTGCCAGCAGCTTCCTGGGACAGCAGAAGACCCAGTACTTC,CASSFLGQQKTQYF
TRBV5-8,-,TRBD1,TRBJ1-5,TGTGCCAGCAGCCCGAGGACAGGGCCGGCAAATCAGCCCCAGCATTTT,CASSPRTGPANQPQHF
TRBV4-1,-,TRBD1,TRBJ1-2,TGCGCCAGCAGCCAAGGCTTTGGGACAGGGGGCGGCTATGGCTACACCTTC,CASSQGFGTGGGYGYTF
TRBV6-5,-,TRBD1,TRBJ1-6,TGTGCCAGCAGTTACCCAGACAGGGGAGGTAATTCACCCCTCCACTTT,CASSYPDRGGNSPLHF
TRBV5-1,-,TRBD1,TRBJ2-2,TGCGCCAGCAGCTTGGAGTGGACAGGGAAAGCCGGGGAGCTGTTTTTT,CASSLEWTGKAGELFF
TRBV11-2,-,-,TRBJ1-1,TGTGCCAGCAGCTTCCCCGGGAGCCCGAACACTGAAGCTTTCTTT,CASSFPGSPNTEAFF
TRBV5-1,once,TRBD1,TRBJ2-1,TGCGCCAGCAGCTTTGGACAGGGGGCAACTGAGCAGTTCTTC,CASSFGQGATEQFF
TRBV5-5,-,-,TRBJ1-2,TGTGCCAGCACCTCCCGTGCCAACTATGGCTACACCTTC,CASTSRANYGYTF
TRBV19,-,TRBD1,TRBJ2-4,TGTGCCAGTGGGGACAGCGCACTAGCCAAAAACATTCAGTACTTC,CASGDSALAKNIQYF
TRBV10-2,-,TRBD2,TRBJ2-3,TGCGCCAGCCAAATCTTAGCGGGGGGGGGATTCAGATATCCGCAGTATTTT,CASQILAGGGFRYPQYF
TRBV11-2,once,-,TRBJ1-1,TGTGCCAGCAGCATCGGTGTATTGAACACTGAAGCTTTCTTT,CASSIGVLNTEAFF
TRBV19,-,TRBD1,TRBJ1-3,TGTGCCAGTAGTCCTGGGACAGCAAGTGCCACCATATATTTT,CASSPGTASATIYF
TRBV6-5,-,TRBD1,TRBJ1-3,TGTGCCAGCAGGCCGGGACAGGGAGTCTACACCATATATTTT,CASRPGQGVYTIYF
TRBV11-2,-,TRBD1,TRBJ1-5,TGTGCCAGCAGCTCGACAGGGGCCCAGCATTTT,CASSSTGAQHF
TRBV27,-,-,TRBJ1-2,TGTGCCAGCAGTTTCGCCACGAGCTATGGCTACACCTTC,CASSFATSYGYTF
TRBV5-6,-,-,TRBJ1-1,TGTGCCAGCAGCTTGAGGGGACTGGAGGTGGGATATGAAGCTTTCTTT,CASSLRGLEVGYEAFF
TRBV9,once,-,TRBJ2-5,TGTGCCAGCAGCGTAGCCCCGGCCTCATCGGGAGAGACCCAGTACTTC,CASSVAPASSGETQYF
TRBV5-1,once,TRBD1,TRBJ1-2,TGCGCCAGCAGCTTGAACCCGGGACAGGGGATAGGCTACACCTTC,CASSLNPGQGIGYTF
TRBV9,-,-,TRBJ2-7,TGTGCCACCCCCCCAGTCAGGGACGAGCAGTACTTC,CATPPVRDEQYF
TRBV7-3,once,TRBD2,TRBJ2-3,TGTGCCAGCAGCTTGGCGGGGGGGCACACAGATACGCAGTATTTT,CASSLAGGHTDTQYF
TRBV18,-,-,TRBJ1-5,TGTGCCAGCTCACCTTCCTTCCAGGGTGAGGGCAATCAGCCCCAGCATTTT,CASSPSFQGEGNQPQHF
TRBV6-6,-,TRBD1,TRBJ1-5,TGTGCCAGCAGTTACTCGCCAGGGGGACAGCCCCAGCATTTT,CASSYSPGGQPQHF
TRBV11-2,-,TRBD1,TRBJ1-3,TGTGCCAGCAGGAGTGACAGGGGTGGAAACACCATATATTTT,CASRSDRGGNTIYF
TRBV9,-,-,TRBJ2-5,TGTGCCAGCAGCGTAATTCCCGAGGGACAGACCCAGTACTTC,CASSVIPEGQTQYF
TRBV5-6,-,-,TRBJ2-2,TGTGCCAGCAGCTTCCGAGGGATCGACACCGGGGAGCTGTTTTTT,CASSFRGIDTGELFF
TRBV11-2,-,-,TRBJ2-7,TGTGCCAGCAGCGTACATCCGCGGGGATACGAGCAGTACTTC,CASSVHPRGYEQYF
TRBV29-1,few,-,TRBJ1-1,TGCAGCGTTGAAAGGACAATGAACACTGAAGCTTTCTTT,CSVERTMNTEAFF
TRBV7-8,-,-,TRBJ2-1,TGTGCCAGCAGCTTAGAGCCCGGCGCCAATGAGCAGTTCTTC,CASSLEPGANEQFF
TRBV30,-,-,TRBJ1-6,TGTGCCTGGAGTATGGGGGGGCGGAGTTCACCCCTCCACTTT,CAWSMGGRSSPLHF
TRBV10-3,-,TRBD1,TRBJ2-2,TGTGCCATCACTTCGGACAGGGGGAACACCGGGGAGCTGTTTTTT,CAITSDRGNTGELFF
TRBV7-9,-,TRBD2,TRBJ2-1,TGTGCCAGCAGCCCTCTAGCGGGGGAGCAGTTCTTC,CASSPLAGEQFF
TRBV4-1,once,-,TRBJ1-3,TGCGCCAGCAGCCAAGGGGACATTTTCCTCTCTGGAAACACCATATATTTT,CASSQGDIFLSGNTIYF
TRBV4-1,-,-,TRBJ1-2,TGCGCCAGCAGCCAAGTGCAGGGCACCCCCCTTTATGGCTACACCTTC,CASSQVQGTPLYGYTF
TRBV9,-,-,TRBJ2-7,TGTGCCAGCAGCGTATTGGATACTTCCTACGAGCAGTACTTC,CASSVLDTSYEQYF
TRBV7-3,once,TRBD2,TRBJ2-1,TGTGCCAGCGCTAGCGGGGCCCACAATGAGCAGTTCTTC,CASASGAHNEQFF
TRBV7-2,-,-,TRBJ2-3,TGTGCCAGCAGCTTAAGGGAAGCAGATACGCAGTATTTT,CASSLREADTQYF
TRBV5-5,-,TRBD1,TRBJ2-1,TGTGCCAGCAGCGGGACAGGGCTGGTCAATGAGCAGTTCTTC,CASSGTGLVNEQFF
TRBV27,-,-,TRBJ1-5,TGTGCCAGCAGTTGGAGGCAGGGGAGCAATCAGCCCCAGCATTTT,CASSWRQGSNQPQHF